The TCR beta chain under discussion was sequenced for a study of beta chain features in type 1 diabetes. The V end was cut by 5 bases, the J end by 0 bases, with 12 bases between. The CDR3 consists of 15 residues. Germline lookup yields CDR1 SGHAT and CDR2 FQNNGV. This clone appeared a few times. The entirety of the isolated RNA underwent reverse transcription, so expressed TCRB transcripts were sequenced. Assay: immunoSEQ multiplex PCR; the TCRdb copy retains only in-frame clones and omits some. The table shows approximately 84,000 clones, with 30% to 40% occurring only once. The receptor's source is a woman in her late teens or twenties in good health. The specimen sequenced was stem cell memory CD4+ T cells from blood. V usage is TRBV11-2 and J usage is TRBJ2-3; D is unresolved. CDR3 sequence: CASSRGGRSTDTQYF. The CDR3 DNA follows: TGTGCCAGCAGCCGAGGCGGTCGTAGCACAGATACGCAGTATTTT.